This is a list of T cell receptor beta chains from one sample in a study of identical twins. TCRdb re-called the 5' RACE reads with MiXCR, one entry per CDR3 protein. The data show 500,000 or so distinct CDR3 sequences, 11% to 15% seen once. This sample also belongs to another study, concerning yellow fever vaccine responses in identical twins.

Sequencing was performed on CD4+ T cells sorted from blood. These receptors came from a woman younger than 35 in good health. The CDR3 runs from the conserved cysteine through the conserved F or W. Each record gives: D gene, V gene, J gene, clone size, CDR3 DNA, CDR3 protein. D genes are given only for firm matches. A clone size is listed for some rows: how often the clone was seen (once, few, many), or a class if it is expanded.

>-|TRBV9|TRBJ2-7|-
TGTGCCAGCAGCGTAGATGATAGGGTCTACGAGCAGTACTTC
CASSVDDRVYEQYF
>TRBD2|TRBV11-2|TRBJ2-2|-
TGTGCCAGCAGCCCGAAACTAGTAGCGGGAGAGGATCCCGGGGAGCTGTTTTTT
CASSPKLVAGEDPGELFF
>-|TRBV18|TRBJ2-5|-
TGTGCCAGCTCACCACCGGAGGGTGAGACCCAGTACTTC
CASSPPEGETQYF
>-|TRBV9|TRBJ2-7|-
TGTGCCAGCAGCCCCCGTTTAGCGGGACAGGGCTCCTACGAGCAGTACTTC
CASSPRLAGQGSYEQYF
>TRBD1|TRBV19|TRBJ1-1|few
TGTGCCAGTAGTCTACGACAGGGAATGGACACTGAAGCTTTCTTT
CASSLRQGMDTEAFF
>TRBD2|TRBV4-1|TRBJ2-7|-
TGCGCCAGCAGCCGAATGGGACTAGCGGGAGGATTCTACGAGCAGTACTTC
CASSRMGLAGGFYEQYF
>TRBD2|TRBV20-1|TRBJ2-1|few
TGCAGTGCTAGAGATCCGGGACTAGCGGAGAGCTCCTACAATGAGCAGTTCTTC
CSARDPGLAESSYNEQFF
>-|TRBV12-3/TRBV12-4|TRBJ1-2|many
TGTGCCAGCAGTTTTGGTCCGGGAAACTATGGCTACACCTTC
CASSFGPGNYGYTF
>TRBD2|TRBV5-1|TRBJ2-5|-
TGCGCCAGCAGCTTGACTAGCGGGGCTGGAGAGACCCAGTACTTC
CASSLTSGAGETQYF
>TRBD1|TRBV27|TRBJ1-6|-
TGTGCCAGCACCTTGAGGGGCAGGGGGGATTCACCCCTCCACTTT
CASTLRGRGDSPLHF
>TRBD1|TRBV20-1|TRBJ1-4|few
TGCAGTGCTCCGCACAGGGGGCTAGGGGAAAAACTGTTTTTT
CSAPHRGLGEKLFF
>-|TRBV20-1|TRBJ2-1|few
TGCAGTGCTAGAGTCTGGCCGGGGGCAGCAGACAATGAGCAGTTCTTC
CSARVWPGAADNEQFF
>TRBD2|TRBV25-1|TRBJ2-5|-
TGTGCCAGCAGCAAAAGCCTTTTGACTAGCGGGGGAGAGACCCAGTACTTC
CASSKSLLTSGGETQYF
>TRBD2|TRBV12-3/TRBV12-4|TRBJ2-1|many
TGTGCCAGCACCCTAGCGGGAGCCTACAATGAGCAGTTCTTC
CASTLAGAYNEQFF
>TRBD1|TRBV12-3/TRBV12-4|TRBJ1-2|few
TGTGCCAGCAGACGCCCCGGGACAGAAATATCCCTCTATGGCTACACCTTC
CASRRPGTEISLYGYTF
>TRBD1|TRBV29-1|TRBJ2-7|many
TGCAGCGTTGGGGACAGTAACGAGCAGTACTTC
CSVGDSNEQYF
>TRBD1|TRBV28|TRBJ2-4|-
TGTGCCAGCAGTTTATCCGCAGGGGGTATTCAGTACTTC
CASSLSAGGIQYF
>-|TRBV7-6|TRBJ2-5|-
TGTGCCAGCAGCTTTCCAGAACAAGAGACCCAGTACTTC
CASSFPEQETQYF
>TRBD1|TRBV5-5|TRBJ1-1|-
TGTGCCAGCAGCGGGGGGACAGGGGCAAACACTGAAGCTTTCTTT
CASSGGTGANTEAFF
>TRBD2|TRBV7-9|TRBJ2-3|-
TGTGCCAGCAGCCAGTCCCGCGGGGGGTTGGGTACAGATACGCAGTATTTT
CASSQSRGGLGTDTQYF
>-|TRBV3-1|TRBJ2-4|-
TGTGCCAGCAGCCTAGAGTCGGCCAAAAACATTCAGTACTTC
CASSLESAKNIQYF
>-|TRBV5-1|TRBJ2-3|few
TGCGCCAGCAGCTTGAGACCCGGCGGGAGCACAGATACGCAGTATTTT
CASSLRPGGSTDTQYF
>TRBD1|TRBV24-1|TRBJ2-5|few
TGTGCCACCAGTGATCCAATGGGACAGGGTTCGGCCCAGTACTTC
CATSDPMGQGSAQYF
>-|TRBV5-1|TRBJ2-3|-
TGCGCCAGCAGCTTAACGGGGCTGTTGACAGATACGCAGTATTTT
CASSLTGLLTDTQYF
>-|TRBV29-1|TRBJ2-2|many
TGCAGCGCTGGGGGGGCCAACACCGGGGAGCTGTTTTTT
CSAGGANTGELFF
>-|TRBV20-1|TRBJ2-5|few
TGCAGTGCTAGAGATCCCGGGAGCGGAGAGACCCAGTACTTC
CSARDPGSGETQYF
>-|TRBV29-1|TRBJ2-7|-
TGCAGCGTTGAAAGGAAAAACTCCTACGAGCAGTACTTC
CSVERKNSYEQYF
>TRBD2|TRBV15|TRBJ2-3|few
TGTGCCACCCCGCGGGGGGCCGTATCAGATACGCAGTATTTT
CATPRGAVSDTQYF
>-|TRBV7-3|TRBJ1-5|few
TGTGCCAGCAGCTCAAACCTACAGCCGAGCAGGACAGATACGCAGCATTTT
CASSSNLQPSRTDTQHF
>TRBD2|TRBV5-1|TRBJ2-3|few
TGCGCCAGCAGCTTGGTGTCTAGCGGGAGTGTGAATACAGATACGCAGTATTTT
CASSLVSSGSVNTDTQYF
>-|TRBV29-1|TRBJ1-4|-
TGCAGCGTTTCGAGGGGGGGCGCAAATGAAAAACTGTTTTTT
CSVSRGGANEKLFF
>-|TRBV2|TRBJ2-3|few
TGTGCCAGCAGCCAGATTCGGACCGGGAGCACAGATACGCAGTATTTT
CASSQIRTGSTDTQYF
>-|TRBV27|TRBJ1-5|few
TGTGCCAGCAGTTTATTTGGGGGGGCGCAGAGCAATCAGCCCCAGCATTTT
CASSLFGGAQSNQPQHF
>-|TRBV20-1|TRBJ2-7|-
TGCAGTGCCGGAGAGGGAGTCCTCTACGAGCAGTACTTC
CSAGEGVLYEQYF
>-|TRBV7-2|TRBJ2-3|few
TGTGCCAGCAGCCCAGGCCGCTTTGCAGATACGCAGTATTTT
CASSPGRFADTQYF
>-|TRBV6-4|TRBJ2-2|-
TGTGCCAGCAGGGGGGTCAAAACCGGGGAGCTGTTTTTT
CASRGVKTGELFF
>-|TRBV9|TRBJ2-7|few
TGTGCCAGCAGCGTAGTCGGGGACCACGAGCAGTACTTC
CASSVVGDHEQYF
>-|TRBV6-5|TRBJ2-7|once
TGTGCCAGCAGTTACAACAGGCGGGAGCAGTACTTC
CASSYNRREQYF
>-|TRBV5-1|TRBJ1-2|few
TGCGCCAGCAGCTTGGCCGGGAAGGGCTACACCTTC
CASSLAGKGYTF
>TRBD1|TRBV28|TRBJ1-2|-
TGTGCCAGCAGGAGACAGGGGTTCGGCTACACCTTC
CASRRQGFGYTF
>-|TRBV15|TRBJ1-6|-
TGTGCCACCAGCAGGGGAATAGAGTCACCCCTCCACTTT
CATSRGIESPLHF
>-|TRBV10-2|TRBJ2-1|-
TGCGCCAGCAGTGGGCGGACTCTTACCTACAATGAGCAGTTCTTC
CASSGRTLTYNEQFF
>-|TRBV6-6|TRBJ1-1|few
TGTGCCAGCAGTCCTGAGGCTGAAGCTTTCTTT
CASSPEAEAFF
>-|TRBV5-1|TRBJ2-2|few
TGCGCCAGCAGCTTGTTGTCCTTGCCCACCGGGGAGCTGTTTTTT
CASSLLSLPTGELFF
>-|TRBV29-1|TRBJ1-2|-
TGCAGCGTTGTAAGGCAGGGTTACTATGGCTACACCTTC
CSVVRQGYYGYTF
>TRBD2|TRBV20-1|TRBJ2-7|few
TGCAGTGCTAGTGGTCTAGCGGGAGTTGGAGGCGAGCAGTACTTC
CSASGLAGVGGEQYF
>TRBD1|TRBV6-1|TRBJ1-6|few
TGTGCCAGCAGCATACGGGACAGGGGTAATTCACCCCTCCACTTT
CASSIRDRGNSPLHF
>-|TRBV4-2|TRBJ2-7|few
TGTGCCAGCAGCCAAGGGGTCGGAGGGACCTACGAGCAGTACTTC
CASSQGVGGTYEQYF
>TRBD2|TRBV20-1|TRBJ2-1|few
TGCAGTGCTAGACTAGCGGGAGGAATTGAGGCCAATGAGCAGTTCTTC
CSARLAGGIEANEQFF
>-|TRBV7-9|TRBJ2-5|-
TGTGCCAGCAGCTTAGCGCTGGGAAGGGGAGAGACCCAGTACTTC
CASSLALGRGETQYF
>-|TRBV5-1|TRBJ1-1|-
TGCGCCAGCAGCTTTCCTGCTGCGGGGCAGGCAAACACTGAAGCTTTCTTT
CASSFPAAGQANTEAFF
>-|TRBV11-2|TRBJ1-1|-
TGTGCCACCAAAGTGGGCATTGTGAACACTGAAGCTTTCTTT
CATKVGIVNTEAFF